The 31 T cell receptor beta chains presented below share a single source sample, sequenced in a study of T cells expressing NK-cell markers. TCRdb re-called the 5' RACE reads and catalogs CDR3 proteins one per entry, DNA excluded. Its table records some 140,000 distinct CDR3 sequences. The sequenced sample consisted of blood T cells: a sorted CD56 or NKG2C T cell subset, CD4+ or CD8+ T cells, or bulk PBMC T cells (not recorded which). These receptors were taken from a woman aged 50 to 60 in good health.

The chain has TRBV14 and TRBJ2-3; TCRdb designates TRBD2, a call that cannot be tested without DNA. Per germline, CDR1 SGHDN and CDR2 FVKESK. The CDR3 totals 15 residues. CDR3 sequence reads: CASSRTSGSGDTQYF.

The chain couples TRBV9 to TRBJ1-4; the TCRdb D gene call, TRBD1, has no DNA to confirm it. Per germline, CDR1 SGDLS and CDR2 YYNGEE. The CDR3 is made up of 17 amino acids. CDR3 residues: CASSPTGRWLPNEKLFF.

The J gene is TRBJ2-1, the V gene TRBV11-2; TCRdb's D call of TRBD1 is untestable without DNA. Germline CDR1 and CDR2: SGHAT and FQNNGV. The CDR3 loop spans 15 amino acids. CDR3 sequence: CASNPWGSIDNEQFF.

The chain joins TRBV7-2 to TRBJ2-1. The CDR3 sequence is 11 residues long. Germline V gene lookup returns CDR1 SGHTA and CDR2 FQGNSA. The CDR3 region is CASRPDNEQFF.

The V and J genes are TRBV5-1 and TRBJ2-3; absent DNA, TCRdb's TRBD2 call cannot be checked. CDR3 length: 16 residues. Germline assignment: CDR1 SGHRS and CDR2 YFSETQ. CDR3 protein: CASSPRSSGREDTQYF.

The chain joins TRBV7-2 to TRBJ2-1. The CDR3 extends over 14 amino acids. Germline CDR1 is SGHTA and CDR2 is FQGNSA. The chain's CDR3 is CASSSAILSDEQFF.

The V and J genes are TRBV11-2 and TRBJ2-2; TCRdb's D call, TRBD2, is unchecked because there is no DNA. The CDR3 loop spans 18 amino acids. Germline V gives CDR1 SGHAT, CDR2 FQNNGV. The CDR3 reads CASSLGGLAEKSTGELFF. The full variable domain, its missing parts supplied by reference TRBV11-2 and TRBJ2-2, is EAGVAQSPRYKIIEKRQSVAFWCNPISGHATLYWYQQILGQGPKLLIQFQNNGVVDDSQLPKDRFSAERLKGVDSTLKIQPAKLEDSAVYLCASSLGGLAEKSTGELFFGEGSRLTVL.

The J gene is TRBJ2-3, the V gene TRBV28; TCRdb proposes TRBD2, but this gene call is untestable without DNA. Germline assignment: CDR1 MDHEN and CDR2 SYDVKM. This CDR3 is built from 17 residues. This CDR3 reads CASSPSLAGGLTDTQYF.

V usage is TRBV6-2 or TRBV6-3 and J usage is TRBJ2-1; the TRBD2 assignment by TCRdb is unverifiable without DNA. Per germline, CDR1 MNHEY and CDR2 SVGEGT. CDR3 length: 16 amino acids. This CDR3 reads CASSPTSGNLYNEQFF.

This sequence joins TRBV9 and TRBJ2-1; TCRdb selects TRBD2, and the lack of DNA leaves this call unchecked. Germline V gene data show CDR1 as SGDLS and CDR2 as YYNGEE. The CDR3 consists of 15 residues. CDR3 loop: CASSVEGWEGDEQFF.

The rearrangement links TRBV12-3 or TRBV12-4 to TRBJ2-3; as DNA is missing, the TRBD1 call by TCRdb cannot be tested. This CDR3 is 12 amino acids long. CDR3 protein: CASRPGPDTQYF.

The rearrangement joins TRBV11-2 to TRBJ1-1. This CDR3 is 13 amino acids long. Germline CDR1 and CDR2: SGHAT and FQNNGV. The CDR3 is CASSFLRGTEAFF.

The chain joins TRBV5-1 to TRBJ2-1; TCRdb names TRBD1, which stays unverified in the absence of DNA. The CDR3 extends over 15 amino acids. CDR1 SGHRS and CDR2 YFSETQ come from the germline V gene. The CDR3 here is CASRSMRDDYNEQFF. Full variable domain (missing parts from reference TRBV5-1 and TRBJ2-1): KAGVTQTPRYLIKTRGQQVTLSCSPISGHRSVSWYQQTPGQGLQFLFEYFSETQRNKGNFPGRFSGRQFSNSRSEMNVSTLELGDSALYLCASRSMRDDYNEQFFGPGTRLTVL.

The chain uses TRBV4-1 and TRBJ2-7; TCRdb indicates TRBD2, and absent DNA this call remains unverified. CDR1 is MGHRA, CDR2 YSYEKL, per germline. The CDR3 runs to 15 residues. The CDR3 protein is CASSRSSGGTYEQYF.

The chain carries TRBV7-3 and TRBJ2-3; TCRdb outputs TRBD1, but without DNA this stays unchecked. Looked up from germline, CDR1 is SGHTA and CDR2 is FQGTGA. CDR3 length: 17 residues. This CDR3 is CASSLSLEGPMLNTQYF.

V is TRBV12-3 or TRBV12-4 and J is TRBJ2-7. The CDR3 has 13 residues. The CDR3 loop reads CASSLPQNYEQYF.

The V call is TRBV3-1, the J call TRBJ1-3; TCRdb's D call, TRBD1, is unchecked because there is no DNA. Germline CDR1 and CDR2: LGHDT and YNNKEL (reference sequence). This CDR3 is 15 amino acids long. CDR3 sequence reads: CASSQDGDPGNTIYF.

The chain uses TRBV7-9 and TRBJ2-3. CDR1 and CDR2 (germline): SEHNR, FQNEAQ (reference sequence). This CDR3 has 11 amino acids. The CDR3 sequence: CASSSTDTQYF.

The chain couples TRBV29-1 to TRBJ2-4; TCRdb indicates TRBD2, and absent DNA this call remains unverified. The CDR3 sequence is 18 residues long. The V gene's germline CDR1 is SQVTM and CDR2 ANQGSEA. CDR3 sequence: CSERPKVASTRSENIQYF.

The chain couples TRBV20-1 to TRBJ1-3. Germline-derived CDR1 and CDR2 are DFQATT and SNEGSKA (reference sequence). CDR3 length equals 16 residues. The CDR3 spells CSADAREGVAGNTIYF.

The chain carries TRBV3-1 and TRBJ2-1. Looked up from germline, CDR1 is LGHDT and CDR2 is YNNKEL (reference sequence). The CDR3 sequence is 16 residues long. CDR3 region: CASSQGYGGSYNEQFF.

This chain connects TRBV4-1 to TRBJ2-2. Germline V gene data show CDR1 as MGHRA and CDR2 as YSYEKL. This CDR3 has 15 residues. The CDR3: CASSQGGGNTGELFF.

The chain links TRBV15 to TRBJ2-7. Germline V gene lookup returns CDR1 LNHNV and CDR2 YYDKDF (reference sequence). The CDR3 has 15 residues. The CDR3 here is CATSRDRLGFYEQYF.

The V call is TRBV28, the J call TRBJ2-6. The CDR3 contains 14 residues. Germline CDR1 is MDHEN and CDR2 is SYDVKM. This chain's CDR3 is CASSLSDGANVLTF. The whole variable domain, remainder taken from reference TRBV28 and TRBJ2-6, is DVKVTQSSRYLVKRTGEKVFLECVQDMDHENMFWYRQDPGLGLRLIYFSYDVKMKEKGDIPEGYSVSREKKERFSLILESASTNQTSMYLCASSLSDGANVLTFGAGSRLTVL.

The rearrangement uses TRBV5-6 and TRBJ2-5; TCRdb's D gene call, TRBD1, goes unchecked for lack of DNA. Germline assignment: CDR1 SGHDT and CDR2 YYEEEE. The CDR3 consists of 12 residues. The CDR3 sequence: CASAPGGETQYF. Based on the CDR3 plus reference TRBV5-6 and TRBJ2-5, the full variable domain is DAGVTQSPTHLIKTRGQQVTLRCSPKSGHDTVSWYQQALGQGPQFIFQYYEEEERQRGNFPDRFSGHQFPNYSSELNVNALLLGDSALYLCASAPGGETQYFGPGTRLLVL.

The genes are TRBV11-2 and TRBJ2-1. Germline-derived CDR1 and CDR2 are SGHAT and FQNNGV. CDR3 length: 14 residues. CDR3 sequence reads: CASSLGGEDNEQFF.

CDR3 protein: CAQSWGNTEAFF. The chain joins TRBV5-4 to TRBJ1-1. Germline V lookup: CDR1 SGHNT, CDR2 YYREEE (reference sequence). This CDR3 has 12 amino acids.

The chain is built from TRBV24-1 and TRBJ2-1. CDR1 and CDR2 from the germline V gene are KGHDR and SFDVKD. This CDR3 contains 12 residues. Here the CDR3 reads CATGLAKNEQFF.

The chain employs TRBV5-6 and TRBJ1-1; TCRdb proposes TRBD1, but this gene call is untestable without DNA. The CDR3 contains 16 residues. Germline CDR1 reads SGHDT; CDR2 reads YYEEEE. The CDR3 sequence: CASSLDLGGVNTEAFF. Combining the CDR3 with reference TRBV5-6 and TRBJ1-1 gives the whole variable domain DAGVTQSPTHLIKTRGQQVTLRCSPKSGHDTVSWYQQALGQGPQFIFQYYEEEERQRGNFPDRFSGHQFPNYSSELNVNALLLGDSALYLCASSLDLGGVNTEAFFGQGTRLTVV.

CDR3: CSVGAQVGYEQYF. The chain combines TRBV29-1 with TRBJ2-7. The CDR3 length is 13 residues. Germline loops: CDR1 SQVTM, CDR2 ANQGSEA.

The V and J genes are TRBV14 and TRBJ2-7; TCRdb reports TRBD1, a call that lacks DNA to check it against. Germline V gene sequence: CDR1 SGHDN, CDR2 FVKESK. The length of the CDR3 is 16 residues. This CDR3 reads CASSQVGRGGSYEQYF.